Listed below are T cell receptor beta chains from one sample, sequenced in a study of identical twins. One entry per CDR3 protein results from TCRdb running MiXCR on the 5' RACE reads. The sample gives roughly 1.6 million distinct CDR3 sequences, about 30% of which show up once; 0.25% to 0.3% is in the top ten. The sequenced sample consisted of cord blood. These receptors all stem from a newborn girl in good health. CDR3s include the opening cysteine and the closing phenylalanine or tryptophan. D genes are given only for firm matches. Some rows mark clone size as missing; the rest say once, few, many or name a class of expanded clone.

clone_size	v_call	j_call	d_call	cdr3_nt	cdr3_aa
NA	TRBV28	TRBJ2-7	NA	TGTGCCAGCAGTAGCAGGGCCTGGGAGCAGTACTTC	CASSSRAWEQYF
few	TRBV2	TRBJ1-5	NA	TGTGCCAGCAGAAGGGACGTCCGCAATCAGCCCCAGCATTTT	CASRRDVRNQPQHF
NA	TRBV4-1	TRBJ2-1	TRBD2	TGCACCAGCAGCCAAGTTTCCAGCGGGAAAGCCCCCTACAATGAGCAGTTCTTC	CTSSQVSSGKAPYNEQFF
NA	TRBV6-6	TRBJ2-7	NA	TGTGCCAGCAGAGGGACTGCAACCTACAATGAGCAGTACTTC	CASRGTATYNEQYF
NA	TRBV4-1	TRBJ2-4	NA	TGCGCCAGCAGCCAGGCTACAAGCATACTAGCCAAAAACATTCAGTACTTC	CASSQATSILAKNIQYF
NA	TRBV12-3/TRBV12-4	TRBJ2-6	NA	TGTGCCAGCAGGGAACCCGGGGGGGCCAACGTCCTGACTTTC	CASREPGGANVLTF
NA	TRBV20-1	TRBJ1-5	NA	TGCAGTGCTAGATTGAAAGGCCAGCCTCAGCCCCAGCATTTT	CSARLKGQPQPQHF
many	TRBV20-1	TRBJ2-1	TRBD2	TGCAGTGCTAGGTCACCGGGAGGGCCGGTCAATGAGCAGTTCTTC	CSARSPGGPVNEQFF
NA	TRBV5-6	TRBJ2-2	NA	TGTGCCAGCAGCTTGTATTTATCAGGGGATGCCGGGGAGCTGTTTTTT	CASSLYLSGDAGELFF
NA	TRBV10-3	TRBJ1-1	NA	TGTGCCATCAGTGAGAATCCCATACGGCAGAAGAACACTGAAGCTTTCTTT	CAISENPIRQKNTEAFF
NA	TRBV4-1	TRBJ2-1	TRBD2	TGCGCCAGCAGCCAAAGTGGACTAGCCGTCGATGAGCAGTTCTTC	CASSQSGLAVDEQFF
NA	TRBV28	TRBJ2-7	TRBD2	TGTGCCAGCAGTGCGGCAGCGGGAGGGCCGGGAGAGCAGTACTTC	CASSAAAGGPGEQYF
many	TRBV20-1	TRBJ2-1	NA	TGCAGTGCTAGGGGTTTAGTCTACAATGAGCAGTTCTTC	CSARGLVYNEQFF
NA	TRBV28	TRBJ2-1	TRBD2	TGTGCCAGCAGTTTTCCCCTTCTAGCGGGAGGGCCTTGGGACCACAATGAGCAGTTCTTC	CASSFPLLAGGPWDHNEQFF
NA	TRBV28	TRBJ2-5	NA	TGTGCCAGCAGTTTTTGGGGCTTGGAGACCCAGTACTTC	CASSFWGLETQYF
NA	TRBV12-3/TRBV12-4	TRBJ1-1	NA	TGTGCCAGCAGTTACGCACAGGGAAGCACTGAAGCTTTCTTT	CASSYAQGSTEAFF
NA	TRBV3-1	TRBJ1-5	NA	TGTGCCAGCAGCAAGACAGGTCCTAATCAGCCCCAGCATTTT	CASSKTGPNQPQHF
NA	TRBV20-1	TRBJ2-3	NA	TGCAGTGCTAGGAACAGGGCCACAGATACGCAGTATTTT	CSARNRATDTQYF
few	TRBV29-1	TRBJ2-3	TRBD2	TGCAGCGCCCGGTCTCTAGCGGGAGCCTCTGATACGCAGTATTTT	CSARSLAGASDTQYF
few	TRBV2	TRBJ2-7	TRBD2	TGTGCCAGCAAGCGGGAGGGCCTAATCGAGCAGTACTTC	CASKREGLIEQYF
few	TRBV12-5	TRBJ2-5	NA	TGTGCTAGTGGTTTAACCGGGACGTCAGGAGAGACCCAGTACTTC	CASGLTGTSGETQYF
NA	TRBV3-1	TRBJ1-1	NA	TGTGCCAGCAGCCAAGGAGGGGGTTACTATAGGGACACTGAAGCTTTCTTT	CASSQGGGYYRDTEAFF
many	TRBV20-1	TRBJ2-1	NA	TGCAGTGCTAGAGGAGTTAGCTCCTACAATGAGCAGTTCTTC	CSARGVSSYNEQFF
NA	TRBV5-1	TRBJ1-1	NA	TGCGCCAGCAGCTTGCTTCCTCTCCGGGACGGAGGGGAAGTGAACACTGAAGCTTTCTTT	CASSLLPLRDGGEVNTEAFF
NA	TRBV20-1	TRBJ2-2	TRBD2	TGCAGTGCTAGACCCCCGGGACTAGCAGGAGCGGCCGGGGAGCTGTTTTTT	CSARPPGLAGAAGELFF
NA	TRBV13	TRBJ2-1	NA	TGTGCCAGCAGCTTACAGCGGGCACCCTACAATGAGCAGTTCTTC	CASSLQRAPYNEQFF
many	TRBV12-3/TRBV12-4	TRBJ1-1	NA	TGTGCCAGCAGTTTCGGGGCCACTGAAGCTTTCTTT	CASSFGATEAFF
few	TRBV11-2	TRBJ2-7	NA	TGTGCCAGCAGCTTAGATCGAGTTGGGGCGCTTCTCGAGCAGTACTTC	CASSLDRVGALLEQYF
few	TRBV6-6	TRBJ1-4	NA	TGTGCCAGCAGTTACAGGTTCCCAACTAATGAAAAACTGTTTTTT	CASSYRFPTNEKLFF
few	TRBV29-1	TRBJ1-2	TRBD1	TGCAGCGTTGAAGATCTTGGGGAGACAGGGAATGGCTACACCTTC	CSVEDLGETGNGYTF
few	TRBV6-2/TRBV6-3	TRBJ2-7	NA	TGTGCCAGCAGAATAGCGAGGCCCTCCTACGAGCAGTACTTC	CASRIARPSYEQYF
NA	TRBV5-6	TRBJ2-6	NA	TGTGCCAGCAGCCAACGCAACGTCCTGACTTTC	CASSQRNVLTF
NA	TRBV6-2/TRBV6-3	TRBJ2-7	NA	TGTGCCAGCAGACGTCCCCACAATGAGCAGTACTTC	CASRRPHNEQYF
NA	TRBV20-1	TRBJ2-4	NA	TGCAGTGGGTCGACAGGTAACATTCAGTACTTC	CSGSTGNIQYF
NA	TRBV20-1	TRBJ2-1	TRBD2	TGCAGTGCCTACGGACTAGCGGGACCTAACCCCGATGAGCAGTTCTTC	CSAYGLAGPNPDEQFF
NA	TRBV27	TRBJ1-5	NA	TGTGCCAGCAGTTTATCGCGGGGGGAGGGGCCCCAGCATTTT	CASSLSRGEGPQHF
NA	TRBV28	TRBJ1-2	TRBD1	TGTGCCAGCAGCTCCGCCGGGACAGGCGGAAGGGGGCATGGCTACACCTTC	CASSSAGTGGRGHGYTF
few	TRBV29-1	TRBJ2-7	NA	TGCAGCGTTGGACTCAGGGGTTCCGAGCAGTACTTC	CSVGLRGSEQYF
NA	TRBV11-2	TRBJ2-1	TRBD2	TGTGCCAGCAGCATAGCCTCTCTTAGGACTAGCGGGACTTCGGGGAATGAGCAGTTCTTC	CASSIASLRTSGTSGNEQFF